This T cell receptor (beta chain) is from a study of CD8+ T cells in alopecia areata. Overall study context: The drug, tofacitinib, lasted 6 to 18 months, followed by 6 months off drug.

Following RNA extraction, reverse transcription yielded cDNA that acted as the sequencing template. Using immunoSEQ multiplex PCR, the repertoire was profiled, and TCRdb retains in-frame clones only, with some absent. The sample has more than 85,000 clones; 35% to 45% are singletons. This clone was observed a few times. The TCR comes from a human donor with alopecia areata. What was sequenced was CD4+ T cells sorted from blood.

The CDR3 DNA reads TGTGCCAGCAGCGCCCTTGCGGGAGGTTCCACCGGGGAGCTGTTTTTT. Its translation: CASSALAGGSTGELFF. The V gene is TRBV13, the J gene TRBJ2-2; TRBD2 agrees at 8 bases. Trimming cost V 5 bases and J 4 bases; bases outside gene matches: 9. CDR1 is PRHDT and CDR2 is FYEKMQ in the germline V gene (reference sequence). The CDR3 consists of 16 residues.